The table lists the clone carrying this TCR beta chain with a count of one. TCRdb's copy holds only in-frame clones and misses some; the assay was immunoSEQ multiplex PCR. The sample carries around 19,000 clones, roughly nine tenths recorded once. The sample is drawn from a study of T cell changes during pregnancy in multiple sclerosis. Source: CD8+ T cells from peripheral blood mononuclear cells, taken after pregnancy. The origin of this receptor is a female donor in good health, enrolled as a control in a pregnancy study.

The CDR3 here is CASSSRSLAISYEQYF. The DNA for the CDR3 is TGCGCCAGCAGCAGTAGATCACTAGCGATCTCCTACGAGCAGTACTTC. V is TRBV5-1 and J is TRBJ2-7; 7 bases line up with TRBD2. Germline V gene sequence: CDR1 SGHRS, CDR2 YFSETQ. V trimming: 4 bases; J trimming: 0 bases; junction bases outside the gene matches: 10. The CDR3 extends over 16 amino acids. The full variable domain, in which reference TRBV5-1 and TRBJ2-7 provide the parts outside the CDR3, is KAGVTQTPRYLIKTRGQQVTLSCSPISGHRSVSWYQQTPGQGLQFLFEYFSETQRNKGNFPGRFSGRQFSNSRSEMNVSTLELGDSALYLCASSSRSLAISYEQYFGPGTRLTVT.